This T cell receptor (beta chain) emerged from a study of T cells in Graves' hyperthyroidism and ophthalmopathy. The CDR3 covers 14 residues. Germline values: CDR1 SGHNT, CDR2 YENEEA. Trimming cost V 5 bases and J 5 bases, with 13 bases left between them. Study-level findings and limits: Prediction of ophthalmopathy progression came a median around 6.5 months pre-onset. A model built on 13 V-J features separated ophthalmopathy from stable hyperthyroidism.

The source material, RNA transcripts, was used to amplify TCR beta CDR3 regions. The TCR CDR3 first-round RT-PCR relied on the HTBI primer set. TCRdb re-analysed the multiplex PCR reads in MiXCR, keeping a single row per CDR3 protein. The repertoire has 480,000 or so distinct CDR3 sequences, 14% of them found once; the top ten carry around a sixth. Patients were excluded because of uncontrolled infection, other autoimmune disease, pregnancy or lactation. Fresh peripheral blood, 7.5 to 10 ml, yielded the PBMCs. This clonotype has at least ten counts. The antigen is undetermined. This rearrangement joins TRBV11-3 to TRBJ2-1; TRBD1 or TRBD2 may be the D gene (5 bases each). The receptor was derived from a woman between 18 and 29 years old with Graves' hyperthyroidism. The sequenced sample consisted of blood. CDR3 nucleotide sequence: TGTGCCAGCAGCCCCCAAGGGACCGACAATGAGCAGTTCTTC. The encoded protein is CASSPQGTDNEQFF. Filled out from reference TRBV11-3 and TRBJ2-1, the complete variable domain reads EAGVVQSPRYKIIEKKQPVAFWCNPISGHNTLYWYLQNLGQGPELLIRYENEEAVDDSQLPKDRFSAERLKGVDSTLKIQPAELGDSAVYLCASSPQGTDNEQFFGPGTRLTVL.